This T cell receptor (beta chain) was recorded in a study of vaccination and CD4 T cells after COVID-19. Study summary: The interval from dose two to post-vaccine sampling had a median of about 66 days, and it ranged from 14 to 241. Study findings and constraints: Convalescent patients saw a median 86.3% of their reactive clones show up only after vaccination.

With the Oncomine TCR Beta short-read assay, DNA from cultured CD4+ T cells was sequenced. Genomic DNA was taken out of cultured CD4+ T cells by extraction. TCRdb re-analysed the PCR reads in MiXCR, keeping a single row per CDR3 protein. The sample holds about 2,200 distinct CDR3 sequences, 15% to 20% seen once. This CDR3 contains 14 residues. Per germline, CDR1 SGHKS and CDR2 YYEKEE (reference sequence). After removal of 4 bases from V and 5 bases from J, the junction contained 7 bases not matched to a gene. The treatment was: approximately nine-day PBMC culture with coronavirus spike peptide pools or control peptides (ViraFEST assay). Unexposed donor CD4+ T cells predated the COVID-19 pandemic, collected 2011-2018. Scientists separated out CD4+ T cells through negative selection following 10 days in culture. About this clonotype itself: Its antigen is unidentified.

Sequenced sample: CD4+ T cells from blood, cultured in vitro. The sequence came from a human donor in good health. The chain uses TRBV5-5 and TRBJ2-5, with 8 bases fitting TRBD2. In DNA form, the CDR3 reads TGTGCCAGCAGCCCAGACTCTAGCGGGGAGACCCAGTACTTC. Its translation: CASSPDSSGETQYF.